The clone carrying this T cell receptor (beta chain) was counted many times. Antigen unknown. This sample stems from a study of T cells in Graves' hyperthyroidism and ophthalmopathy. General study points: Peripheral blood also featured most of the thyroid clonotypes expanded above 0.001.

The CDR3 contains 16 residues. After removal of 6 bases from V and 8 bases from J, the junction contained 13 bases not matched to a gene. Per germline, CDR1 MDHEN and CDR2 SYDVKM. RNA transcripts provided the source from which TCR beta CDR3 regions were amplified. The HTBI primer set drove a first-round RT-PCR of the TCR CDR3. One entry per CDR3 protein results from TCRdb running MiXCR on the multiplex PCR reads. The data show approximately 690,000 distinct CDR3 sequences, under 25% seen once. Sample: blood. The receptor's source is a man in his thirties or forties with Graves' ophthalmopathy. The rearrangement joins TRBV28 to TRBJ2-1; TRBD2 aligns across 10 bases. This CDR3 is CASSRSGRGVWDEQFF. In DNA, the CDR3 is TGTGCCAGCAGCCGGAGCGGGAGGGGGGTTTGGGATGAGCAGTTCTTC.